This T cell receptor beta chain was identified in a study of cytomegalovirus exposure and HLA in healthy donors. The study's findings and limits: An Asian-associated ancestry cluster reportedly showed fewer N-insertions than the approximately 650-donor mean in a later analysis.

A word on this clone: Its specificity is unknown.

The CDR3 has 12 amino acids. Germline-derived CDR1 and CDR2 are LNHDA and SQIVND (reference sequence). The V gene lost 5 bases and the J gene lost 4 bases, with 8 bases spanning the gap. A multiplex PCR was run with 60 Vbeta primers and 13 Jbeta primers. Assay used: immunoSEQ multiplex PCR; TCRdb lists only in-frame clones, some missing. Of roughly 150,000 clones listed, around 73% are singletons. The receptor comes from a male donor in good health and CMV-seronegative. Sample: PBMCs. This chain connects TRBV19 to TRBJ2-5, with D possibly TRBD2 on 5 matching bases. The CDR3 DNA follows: TGTGCCAGTAGTCGGGCGGGAGAGACCCAGTACTTC. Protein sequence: CASSRAGETQYF.